Here is one TCR beta chain with its context. Its antigen is unidentified. Per the authors' pipeline: With immunoSEQ giving junction-only sequences and no quality scores, filtering differed. The protocol was immunoSEQ multiplex PCR, while the TCRdb copy is restricted to in-frame clones and leaves out a portion. V, J and clone size are those of that table, while D and trimming were read from the DNA. Of some 1,900,000 clones listed, about 94% were seen once; the top ten hold around 1.2%. This record belongs to a study of shared clonotypes between healthy human individuals. Points from the study as a whole: The study sampled only blood, and tissue repertoires likely differ. Among donors, clonotype sharing was expected to be affected by sequencing depth. Represented diversity (both genetic and exposure-history) was limited by the small number of donors.

CD45RO-negative, CCR7-selected cells formed the naive CD8 fraction, which excluded terminally differentiated effector memory CD45RA+ cells. CDR1 is MNHEY, CDR2 SMNVEV, per germline (reference sequence). This CDR3 has 15 residues. V shed 7 bases, J shed 6 bases, and the junction held 12 bases outside the gene matches. Source material: naive CD8+ T cells sorted from blood. V usage is TRBV27 and J usage is TRBJ1-1; TRBD1 matches at 9 bases. The clonotype was recovered from a man between 18 and 29 years old in good health. DNA of the CDR3: TGTGCCAGCACTAATCCGGGACAGGGATCTTCTGAAGCTTTCTTT. Translating it yields CASTNPGQGSSEAFF.